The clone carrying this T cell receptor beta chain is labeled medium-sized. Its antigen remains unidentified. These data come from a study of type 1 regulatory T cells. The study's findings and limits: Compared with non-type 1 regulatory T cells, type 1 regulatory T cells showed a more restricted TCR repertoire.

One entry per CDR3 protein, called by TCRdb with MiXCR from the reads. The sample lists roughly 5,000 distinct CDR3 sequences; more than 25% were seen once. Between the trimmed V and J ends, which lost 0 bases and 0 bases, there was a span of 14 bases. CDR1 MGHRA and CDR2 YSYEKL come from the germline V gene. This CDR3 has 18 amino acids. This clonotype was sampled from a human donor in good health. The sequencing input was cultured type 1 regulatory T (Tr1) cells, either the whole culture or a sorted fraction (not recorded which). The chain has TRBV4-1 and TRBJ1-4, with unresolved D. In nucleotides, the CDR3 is TGCGCCAGCAGCCAAGATTTATCGGGTCCGGCAACTAATGAAAAACTGTTTTTT. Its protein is CASSQDLSGPATNEKLFF.